The following is a T cell receptor (beta chain) sequence with its context. Generated by immunoSEQ multiplex PCR, the TCRdb table keeps only in-frame clones and is missing some. The sample contains over 50,000 clones, almost 85% of which appear only once. This sample is part of a study of blood T cell repertoires in COVID-19. Study as a whole: T cells, B-cell-depleted T cells, or PBMCs provided the cDNA or gDNA that served as material.

Deletions cut 0 bases from V and 6 bases from J, with 14 bases between. This CDR3 contains 15 residues. Germline V CDR1 and CDR2: MNHNS, SASEGT. The chain employs TRBV6-1 and TRBJ2-5; a possible D gene is TRBD1 (6 bases). The origin of this receptor is a human donor in a cohort sampled during active COVID-19. Sequencing used peripheral blood. The CDR3 nucleotides are TGTGCCAGCAGTGAAGCCCCGACAGGTGGAAAGACCCAGTACTTC. Translated, it gives CASSEAPTGGKTQYF.